Following are 28 T cell receptor beta chains from one sample sequenced in a study of T cell clonality in common variable immunodeficiency. Study-level findings and limits: Reportedly, TCR beta sequences from common variable immunodeficiency showed fewer deletions and N-nucleotide insertions.

The antigens for these receptors are not known. The table came from immunoSEQ multiplex PCR; TCRdb's copy has only in-frame clones and leaves some out. The profile covers about 42,000 clones, none occurring a single time. Sequenced material: peripheral blood mononuclear cells. The source is a human donor with common variable immunodeficiency.

This clone was found a few times. The read gets to within 3 residues of the CDR3 end, and the germline J gene fills in the rest. V usage is TRBV30 and J usage is TRBJ1-6; 11 bases are a match to TRBD1. From germline, CDR1 is GTSNPN and CDR2 SVGIG (reference sequence). The CDR3 has 14 amino acids. Trimming removed 4 bases from V and 7 bases from J; junction bases left unmatched: 3. The CDR3 sequence: CAWNRDRGNSPLHF. The CDR3 bases that were read are TGTGCCTGGAATAGGGACAGGGGGAATTCACCC.

Points on this clone: Read data end 3 residues before the CDR3 end; the end is taken from the germline J gene. The genes are TRBV19 and TRBJ2-3; 11 bases agree with TRBD2. This CDR3 contains 17 residues. Germline CDR1 is LNHDA and CDR2 is SQIVND (reference sequence). V shed 1 base and J 5 bases; nucleotides not matched to a gene: 8. The CDR3 bases that were read are TGTGCCAGTAGTATAGTAAGAGGCCTAGCGGGAGGAGATACG. Amino acids: CASSIVRGLAGGDT. Given in full, the CDR3 is CASSIVRGLAGGDTQYF.

This clone was counted at least ten times. The read falls 3 residues short of the CDR3 end, and the missing part is taken from the germline J gene. The V call is TRBV5-1, the J call TRBJ2-5; D is perhaps TRBD1 (6 bases). The CDR3 spans 14 residues. Germline CDR1 is SGHRS and CDR2 is YFSETQ. V lost 2 bases and J lost 2, with 10 bases in between. The covered CDR3 bases are TGCGCCAGCAGCTTCGGACAGACGCAAGAGACC. Its translation is CASSFGQTQET. The entire CDR3 protein is CASSFGQTQETQYF.

This clone has a handful of counts. CDR3 DNA (partial): TGTGCCAGTAGTCACCAGGGGGCCGGATATAGCAATCAGCCC. As protein: CASSHQGAGYSNQP. The complete CDR3 reads CASSHQGAGYSNQPQHF. V and J are TRBV19 and TRBJ1-5, with TRBD1 matching 8 bases. Read coverage stops 3 residues before the CDR3 terminus; the germline J gene supplies the remainder. Per the germline V gene, CDR1 is LNHDA and CDR2 is SQIVND (reference sequence). This CDR3 spans 17 amino acids. Trimming at V came to 5 bases and at J to 0 bases, leaving 9 bases not matched to a gene.

The table lists this clone with many counts. The DNA ends 3 residues before the CDR3 does, and the rest of the CDR3 is filled in from the germline J gene. The gene calls are TRBV7-9 and TRBJ2-7; tentatively, D is TRBD1 (5 bases). The CDR3 loop spans 14 amino acids. Looked up from germline, CDR1 is SEHNR and CDR2 is FQNEAQ (reference sequence). V lost 3 bases, J lost 0 bases, and 9 bases lay in between. The CDR3 is CASSFTGSSYEQYF. The sequenced CDR3 bases are TGTGCCAGCAGCTTCACAGGTAGCTCCTACGAG.

This clone was seen many times. The read terminates 3 residues before the CDR3 end, so the remaining end is supplied by the germline J gene. This chain connects TRBV6-2 or TRBV6-3 to TRBJ2-3; the match to TRBD2 covers 9 bases. Germline CDR1 is MNHEY and CDR2 is SVGEGT. Trimming cost V 3 bases and J 0 bases; bases outside gene matches: 4. This CDR3 has 16 amino acids. CDR3 bases read: TGTGCCAGCAGTTATCCTCTAGCGGGAAGCACAGATACG. Translating gives CASSYPLAGSTDT. The entire CDR3 sequence reads CASSYPLAGSTDTQYF.

On this clone: The sequence runs out 3 residues before the end of the CDR3; the remainder is reconstructed from the germline J gene. This sequence joins TRBV5-1 and TRBJ2-1; 7 bases fit TRBD1. This CDR3 has 15 residues. J was trimmed by 0 bases and V by 2 bases; bases with no gene match: 2. Germline CDR1 reads SGHRS; CDR2 reads YFSETQ. The CDR3 DNA, read in part, is TGCGCCAGCAGCTTAAGGGACAGCTCCTACAATGAG. It codes for CASSLRDSSYNE. The whole CDR3 protein is CASSLRDSSYNEQFF. Complete variable domain (other parts from reference TRBV5-1 and TRBJ2-1): KAGVTQTPRYLIKTRGQQVTLSCSPISGHRSVSWYQQTPGQGLQFLFEYFSETQRNKGNFPGRFSGRQFSNSRSEMNVSTLELGDSALYLCASSLRDSSYNEQFFGPGTRLTVL.

In this sample, this clone turned up a few times. Partial CDR3 DNA: TGTGCCAGCAGCTCCTGGGGGACAAAGAATCAGCCC. Its translation: CASSSWGTKNQP. The complete CDR3 reads CASSSWGTKNQPQHF. V and J are TRBV7-8 and TRBJ1-5, with TRBD1 as a possible D gene (6 bases). The missing CDR3 end, 3 residues past where the read stops, is filled in from the germline J gene. The CDR3 extends over 15 amino acids. V lost 4 bases to trimming and J lost 4 bases, with 14 bases between them. Per germline, CDR1 SGHVS and CDR2 FQNEAQ.

There are a few counts of this clone. From the germline J gene comes the end of the CDR3, since the read stops 3 residues before it. The chain links TRBV18 to TRBJ2-5; 13 bases match TRBD2. The CDR3 spans 18 residues. Germline V lookup: CDR1 KGHSH, CDR2 LQKENI. The V gene end was trimmed by 6 bases and the J gene end by 5 bases; junction bases not matched to a gene: 15. The part of the CDR3 DNA that was read is TGTGCCAGCTCCGGACTAGCGGGGGTCCCCCTTACAGGGGAGACC. Translation: CASSGLAGVPLTGET. The complete CDR3 reads CASSGLAGVPLTGETQYF. Filled out from reference TRBV18 and TRBJ2-5, the complete variable domain reads NAGVMQNPRHLVRRRGQEARLRCSPMKGHSHVYWYRQLPEEGLKFMVYLQKENIIDESGMPKERFSAEFPKEGPSILRIQQVVRGDSAAYFCASSGLAGVPLTGETQYFGPGTRLLVL.

This clone was observed at least ten times. The sequence runs out 3 residues before the end of the CDR3; the remainder is reconstructed from the germline J gene. The V gene is TRBV19, the J gene TRBJ2-2; the match to TRBD1 covers 7 bases. Unmatched junction bases numbered 9, after V lost 5 bases and J lost 0 bases. Germline V CDR1 and CDR2: LNHDA, SQIVND (reference sequence). This CDR3 spans 17 amino acids. CDR3 DNA (partial): TGTGCCAGTAGTCCCCCCGCCGGGACAGCGAACACCGGGGAG. Translated: CASSPPAGTANTGE. From start to end, the CDR3 is CASSPPAGTANTGELFF.

This clone turned up a few times. The observed sequence ends 3 residues before the CDR3 terminus, with the missing tail filled in from the germline J gene. V usage is TRBV7-2 and J usage is TRBJ2-1; 10 bases fit TRBD1. Germline values: CDR1 SGHTA, CDR2 FQGNSA. The length of the CDR3 is 13 residues. The ends lost 5 bases at V and 9 bases at J; junction bases unmatched: 4. The CDR3 DNA, read in part, is TGTGCCAGCAGCCCGGACAGGGGGGGTGAG. This translates into CASSPDRGGE. The full CDR3 reads CASSPDRGGEQFF. Complete variable domain (other parts from reference TRBV7-2 and TRBJ2-1): GAGVSQSPSNKVTEKGKDVELRCDPISGHTALYWYRQSLGQGLEFLIYFQGNSAPDKSGLPSDRFSAERTGGSVSTLTIQRTQQEDSAVYLCASSPDRGGEQFFGPGTRLTVL.

This clone was detected many times. The read stops 3 residues short of the end of the CDR3; the missing end is completed from the germline J gene. The chain joins TRBV2 to TRBJ2-2; D call uncertain. The CDR3 runs 14 residues. Germline CDR1 is SNHLY and CDR2 is FYNNEI. V was pared by 5 bases and J by 9 bases, with 16 bases between. The part of the CDR3 DNA that was read is TGTGCCAGCAGTTTCGGCATCCCAGACAGGGAG. This translates into CASSFGIPDRE. The whole CDR3 sequence reads CASSFGIPDRELFF. The entire variable domain, with the rest obtained from reference TRBV2 and TRBJ2-2, is as follows: EPEVTQTPSHQVTQMGQEVILRCVPISNHLYFYWYRQILGQKVEFLVSFYNNEISEKSEIFDDQFSVERPDGSNFTLKIRSTKLEDSAMYFCASSFGIPDRELFFGEGSRLTVL.

Many counts were recorded for this clone. The read ends 3 residues early relative to the CDR3; the germline J gene fills the gap. The chain couples TRBV20-1 to TRBJ2-1; no clear D gene. CDR1 and CDR2 from the germline V gene are DFQATT and SNEGSKA (reference sequence). V gave up 5 bases and J gave up 7 bases, with 12 bases separating them. CDR3 length equals 12 residues. Here the CDR3 reads CSAVAGPNEQFF. CDR3 DNA, as far as it was read: TGCAGTGCTGTAGCCGGTCCGAATGAG.

This clone was detected only a few times. The missing CDR3 end, 3 residues past where the read stops, is filled in from the germline J gene. The chain is built from TRBV2 and TRBJ2-7, with 9 positions matching TRBD1. This CDR3 is 14 amino acids long. V lost 4 bases and J lost 4; bases outside the gene matches: 5. Germline assignment: CDR1 SNHLY and CDR2 FYNNEI. CDR3 in amino acids: CASSGPGTGYEQYF. Partial CDR3 DNA: TGTGCCAGCAGTGGCCCCGGGACAGGGTACGAG. The full variable domain, in which reference TRBV2 and TRBJ2-7 provide the parts outside the CDR3, is EPEVTQTPSHQVTQMGQEVILRCVPISNHLYFYWYRQILGQKVEFLVSFYNNEISEKSEIFDDQFSVERPDGSNFTLKIRSTKLEDSAMYFCASSGPGTGYEQYFGPGTRLTVT.

This clone was found a few times. The read is 3 residues too short to cover the CDR3 end, so that end is filled in from the germline J gene. This chain joins TRBV2 and TRBJ2-5, with TRBD1 matching over 7 bases. V lost 4 bases to trimming and J lost 5 bases; unmatched junction nucleotides: 7. The germline gives CDR1 SNHLY, CDR2 FYNNEI. The CDR3 contains 14 residues. This CDR3 reads CASSVGQGDETQYF. The covered CDR3 bases are TGTGCCAGCAGTGTCGGGCAGGGGGATGAGACC. Together with reference TRBV2 and TRBJ2-5, the CDR3 gives the full variable domain: EPEVTQTPSHQVTQMGQEVILRCVPISNHLYFYWYRQILGQKVEFLVSFYNNEISEKSEIFDDQFSVERPDGSNFTLKIRSTKLEDSAMYFCASSVGQGDETQYFGPGTRLLVL.

About this clone itself: The read gets to within 3 residues of the CDR3 end, and the germline J gene fills in the rest. The gene calls are TRBV19 and TRBJ1-5; D not resolved. The CDR3 spans 15 residues. Trimming pared 6 bases from V and 0 bases from J, leaving 12 bases between. The germline V gene encodes CDR1 LNHDA and CDR2 SQIVND (reference sequence). CDR3 loop: CASSLTPYSNQPQHF. The sequenced part of the CDR3 DNA is TGTGCCAGTAGCCTGACACCTTATAGCAATCAGCCC.

The table lists this clone with a few counts. The DNA ends 3 residues before the CDR3 does, and the rest of the CDR3 is filled in from the germline J gene. The gene calls are TRBV5-1 and TRBJ2-1; perhaps TRBD1 as D (6 bases). The length of the CDR3 is 15 residues. CDR1 SGHRS and CDR2 YFSETQ come from the germline V gene. Deletions cut 0 bases from V and 9 bases from J, with 16 bases between. The sequenced part of the CDR3 DNA is TGCGCCAGCAGCTTGGGTACAGGGTCGTTTAGTGAG. The encoded protein is CASSLGTGSFSE. The CDR3, in full, reads CASSLGTGSFSEQFF.

This clone has more than one count but fewer than ten. The CDR3 is cut off 3 residues early in the read; its end comes from the germline J gene. V gene TRBV20-1 combines with J gene TRBJ2-1; D possibly corresponds to TRBD2 (7 bases). From germline, CDR1 is DFQATT and CDR2 SNEGSKA (reference sequence). The V end was cut by 5 bases, the J end by 9 bases, with 20 bases between. The CDR3 totals 14 residues. CDR3: CSARLRGALGEQFF. CDR3 DNA (partial): TGCAGTGCTCGATTACGGGGGGCCCTGGGTGAG.

In its sample, this clone was seen many times. Read data end 3 residues before the CDR3 end; the end is taken from the germline J gene. J is TRBJ2-2 and V is TRBV20-1; D remains unclear. There are 16 residues in the CDR3. Germline lookup yields CDR1 DFQATT and CDR2 SNEGSKA (reference sequence). V gave up 0 bases and J gave up 2 bases, with 13 bases separating them. The chain's CDR3 is CSARDARQSNTGELFF. The CDR3 DNA, read in part, is TGCAGTGCTAGAGATGCCCGACAATCCAACACCGGGGAG.

Ten or more counts support this clone. From the germline J gene comes the end of the CDR3, since the read stops 3 residues before it. The chain employs TRBV19 and TRBJ1-2, with TRBD1 matching 9 bases. V shed 5 bases, J shed 6 bases, and the junction held 4 bases outside the gene matches. The length of the CDR3 is 13 residues. CDR1 and CDR2 (germline): LNHDA, SQIVND (reference sequence). CDR3 DNA, as far as it was read: TGTGCCAGTAGTTACAGGGGGCAGGATGGC. The encoded protein is CASSYRGQDG. The whole CDR3 protein is CASSYRGQDGYTF.

This clone has more than one count but fewer than ten. The CDR3 spells CASSSSPGLGEKLFF. The DNA read from the CDR3 is TGTGCCAGCAGCTCAAGCCCGGGGTTAGGGGAAAAA. This chain uses TRBV7-9 with TRBJ1-4; D is uncertain. The read comes to an end 3 residues before the CDR3 does, leaving the germline J gene to fill in the end. V lost 4 bases and J lost 8, with 17 bases in between. This CDR3 spans 15 amino acids. Per germline, CDR1 SEHNR and CDR2 FQNEAQ (reference sequence).

Remarks on this clone: At one end the junction does not follow the germline gene, possibly because of a read error. The CDR3 is cut off 3 residues early in the read; its end comes from the germline J gene. The gene calls are TRBV5-1 and TRBJ1-2, with no clear D. Germline values: CDR1 SGHRS, CDR2 YFSETQ. The CDR3 consists of 16 residues. The sequenced part of the CDR3 DNA is TGCGCCAGCAGGAACCCCGGGTCCTCAAAAGACTATAGC. Amino acids: CASRNPGSSKDYS. The entire CDR3 protein reads CASRNPGSSKDYSYTF.

This clone was seen more than once but under ten times. The read stops 3 residues short of the end of the CDR3; the missing end is completed from the germline J gene. The chain carries TRBV6-2 or TRBV6-3 and TRBJ1-3, with no clear D. CDR3 size: 12 residues. V was clipped by 8 bases and J by 0 bases, with 5 bases between them. CDR1 is MNHEY, CDR2 SVGEGT, per germline. This CDR3 reads CASQDSGNTIYF. The CDR3 DNA, read in part, is TGTGCCAGCCAGGACTCTGGAAACACC.

In regard to this clone: The CDR3 end is not reached by the read, which stops 3 residues before it; the germline J gene fills it in. The chain joins TRBV30 to TRBJ1-2; D unclear. The V end was cut by 3 bases, the J end by 3 bases, with 8 bases between. The CDR3 extends over 12 amino acids. CDR1 is GTSNPN, CDR2 SVGIG, per germline (reference sequence). This CDR3 reads CAWSAEYYGYTF. CDR3 DNA (partial): TGTGCCTGGAGCGCAGAGTACTATGGC.

This clone was picked up many times. The CDR3 end is not reached by the read, which stops 3 residues before it; the germline J gene fills it in. V is TRBV30 and J is TRBJ2-5; D perhaps matches TRBD1 (5 bases). The CDR3 has 12 residues. With 3 bases removed from V and 7 bases from J, the gap between germline ends came to 12 bases. CDR1 is GTSNPN and CDR2 is SVGIG in the germline V gene (reference sequence). The sequenced CDR3 bases are TGTGCCTGGAGGGAACAAGGGGTGACC. Protein sequence: CAWREQGVT. In full, the CDR3 reads CAWREQGVTQYF.

This clone was counted between two and nine times. The read is 3 residues too short to cover the CDR3 end, so that end is filled in from the germline J gene. The genes are TRBV5-8 and TRBJ2-5; 10 positions match TRBD1. The germline gives CDR1 SGHTS, CDR2 YDEGEE. The CDR3 spans 15 residues. V was clipped by 4 bases and J by 3 bases; unmatched bases: 6. Incomplete CDR3 DNA: TGTGCCAGCAGCACCCTGGACAGGGGGAAAGAGACC. Translated: CASSTLDRGKET. The full CDR3 reads CASSTLDRGKETQYF.

Many counts were recorded for this clone. Read coverage stops 3 residues before the CDR3 terminus; the germline J gene supplies the remainder. This chain connects TRBV11-2 to TRBJ2-2; the D gene is possibly TRBD2 (6 bases). Germline CDR1 SGHAT, CDR2 FQNNGV. The CDR3 spans 12 residues. The germline V and J ends were trimmed by 2 bases and 8 bases, with 6 bases remaining between them. CDR3 residues: CASSLSGGELFF. The sequenced CDR3 bases are TGTGCCAGCAGCTTAAGCGGGGGGGAG.

This clone was detected only a few times. The read finishes 3 residues shy of the CDR3 end, and the germline J gene is used to complete it. The V and J genes are TRBV5-5 and TRBJ1-2; D may be TRBD1 (5 bases). The CDR3 consists of 12 residues. Germline assignment: CDR1 SGHKS and CDR2 YYEKEE (reference sequence). The CDR3 loop reads CASSLQGWGYTF. CDR3 DNA, as far as it was read: TGTGCCAGCAGCCTTCAGGGCTGGGGC. The variable domain in full, completed from reference TRBV5-5 and TRBJ1-2, reads DAGVTQSPTHLIKTRGQQVTLRCSPISGHKSVSWYQQVLGQGPQFIFQYYEKEERGRGNFPDRFSARQFPNYSSELNVNALLLGDSALYLCASSLQGWGYTFGSGTRLTVV.